This T cell receptor beta chain was sequenced for a study of OX40 agonist ivuxolimab in advanced cancers. Study background: Ivuxolimab, an antibody acting as an agonist of OX40 (CD134), was used to treat patients.

Study results and caveats: Compared with CD4+, CD8+ T cells on average had more expanded clones. Low normalized clonal expansion also occurred in some nonresponding patients.

Comments on this clone: Its target is not known.

Sequenced by immunoSEQ multiplex PCR; TCRdb stores in-frame clones only, minus some. The data contain tens of thousands of clones, 65% to 80% of them singletons. The V gene's germline CDR1 is WNHNN and CDR2 SYGVQD (reference sequence). This CDR3 region has 14 residues. Trimming removed 3 bases at V and 4 bases at J, with 9 bases between. Sequenced material: CD4+ or CD8+ T cells sorted from blood, taken in a trial of the OX40 agonist ivuxolimab. The TCR originated in an adult with an advanced solid tumor such as melanoma, head and neck, liver or kidney cancer. The chain combines TRBV10-1 with TRBJ2-2; no clear D. For the CDR3, the DNA is TGCGCCAGCAGTGACCTAGACGGCACCGGGGAGCTGTTTTTT. Its protein product is CASSDLDGTGELFF.